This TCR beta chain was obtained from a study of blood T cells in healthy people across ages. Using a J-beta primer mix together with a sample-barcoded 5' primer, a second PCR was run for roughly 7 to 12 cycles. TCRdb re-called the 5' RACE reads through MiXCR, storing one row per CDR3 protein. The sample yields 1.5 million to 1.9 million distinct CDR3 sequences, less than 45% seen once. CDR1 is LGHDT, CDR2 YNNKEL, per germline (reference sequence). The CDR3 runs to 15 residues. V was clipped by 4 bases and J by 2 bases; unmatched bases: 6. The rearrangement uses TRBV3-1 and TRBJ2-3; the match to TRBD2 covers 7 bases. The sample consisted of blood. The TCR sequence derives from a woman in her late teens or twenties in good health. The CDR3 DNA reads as TGTGCCAGCAGCCTCGGGGGGTCCACCACAGATACGCAGTATTTT. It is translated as CASSLGGSTTDTQYF.